This T cell receptor beta chain came from a study of blood T cell repertoires in COVID-19. Overall study: Both acute and convalescent COVID-19 samples were obtained from the United States, Italy and Spain.

CDR1 is SGDLS and CDR2 is YYNGEE in the germline V gene. V lost 3 bases and J lost 5; bases outside the gene matches: 9. The CDR3 spans 15 residues. Measured with immunoSEQ multiplex PCR; TCRdb has only the in-frame clones, and not every one. The sample yields around 270,000 clones, about 87% seen once. The sequenced sample consisted of peripheral blood. The clonotype originates from a woman aged 45 to 65 with acute or convalescent COVID-19. The J gene is TRBJ2-7, the V gene TRBV9; TRBD2 matches at 9 bases. CDR3 sequence (DNA): TGTGCCAGCAGCGAGGGGGCGGGAGGGCCCCACGAGCAGTACTTC. It translates to CASSEGAGGPHEQYF.